Below, one T cell receptor beta chain is given with its context. This sample is part of a study of shared clonotypes between healthy human individuals. Looking at the study overall: For every donor, three CD4 naive, three CD4 memory, two CD8 naive and one CD8 memory plates were used.

An even split of each subset's genomic DNA across several immunoSEQ plates was performed. The authors loaded around 220 ng DNA, about 30,000 T cell genomes, into sorted-subset replicate PCRs. As processed by the authors: With immunoSEQ giving junction-only sequences and no quality scores, filtering differed. Using immunoSEQ multiplex PCR, the repertoire was profiled, and TCRdb retains in-frame clones only, with some absent. The DNA gave D and trimming, while V, J and clone size come from that table. In the table there are roughly 500,000 clones, 95% to 97% of which are singletons. The germline V and J ends were trimmed by 1 base and 5 bases, with 12 bases remaining between them. There are 14 residues in the CDR3. CDR1 is SSHAT and CDR2 is FNYEAQ in the germline V gene (reference sequence).

The V gene is TRBV7-7, the J gene TRBJ2-7; D unclear. Sequenced input: naive CD4+ T cells sorted from blood. As for subset: CD45RA+ positively selected. The receptor was derived from a woman in her 30s in good health. The CDR3 loop reads CASSLDRSTHEQYF. The CDR3 bases are TGTGCCAGCAGCTTAGATCGCAGTACCCACGAGCAGTACTTC.